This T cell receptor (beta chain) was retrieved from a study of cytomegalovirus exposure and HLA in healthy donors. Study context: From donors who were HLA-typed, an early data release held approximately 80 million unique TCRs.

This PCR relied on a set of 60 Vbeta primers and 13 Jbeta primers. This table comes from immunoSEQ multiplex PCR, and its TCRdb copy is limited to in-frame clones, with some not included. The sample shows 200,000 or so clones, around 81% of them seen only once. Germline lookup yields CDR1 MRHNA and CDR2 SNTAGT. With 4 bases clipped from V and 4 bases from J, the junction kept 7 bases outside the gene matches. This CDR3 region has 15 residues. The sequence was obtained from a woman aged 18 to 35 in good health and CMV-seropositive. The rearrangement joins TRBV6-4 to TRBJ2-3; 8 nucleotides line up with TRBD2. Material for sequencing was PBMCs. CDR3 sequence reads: CASSGSTGGPDTQYF. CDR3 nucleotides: TGTGCCAGCAGTGGCTCGACGGGGGGGCCAGATACGCAGTATTTT.